This entry features one T cell receptor beta chain sequence. Its antigen is as yet unknown. From germline, CDR1 is SQVTM and CDR2 ANQGSEA. The CDR3 totals 14 residues. J gave up 9 bases and V 6 bases, and 11 bases lay outside the gene matches. This sample stems from a study of cytomegalovirus exposure and HLA in healthy donors. With 60 Vbeta and 13 Jbeta primers, the PCR was carried out. Measured with immunoSEQ multiplex PCR; TCRdb has only the in-frame clones, and not every one. The table has more than 100,000 clones, about three quarters seen once; the top ten hold 3.3%. Broader study findings: Researchers reported in a later analysis that a missense DCLRE1C variant was tied to TCR beta V- and J-gene trimming. When analyzed later, the rates of TCR association showed variation by HLA locus, with DRB1 the most and HLA-C the fewest. Sequencing probably produced one cluster of sequence variants that were highly shared.

This clonotype originated in a woman aged 25 to 39 in good health and CMV-seropositive. The chain has TRBV29-1 and TRBJ2-4; 10 nucleotides line up with TRBD2. Sequencing was performed on PBMCs. As DNA, the CDR3 is TGCAGCGTCAACCTAGCGGGGGTCCCGGGCATTCAGTACTTC. Encoded protein: CSVNLAGVPGIQYF.